This TCR beta chain is drawn from a study of T cell responses to AZD1222 COVID-19 vaccine. CDR1 is SGHNT, CDR2 YYREEE, per germline (reference sequence). The V end was cut by 10 bases, the J end by 5 bases, with 18 bases between. The CDR3 is made up of 14 amino acids. In the case of this clone: Antigen unknown.

TCRdb keeps only in-frame clones here, not all; method: immunoSEQ multiplex PCR. The sample includes about 150,000 clones, 80% to 90% seen only once; the top ten take 4.5% to 6.5%. Whole-study findings and limits: Across spike, vaccine-associated CD4 TCRs were found, dominant at 160-218 and 743-854. Recipients of AZD1222 seropositive at baseline numbered only five or six. Spike-specific TCR breadth and depth went up after people got two AZD1222 doses.

J is TRBJ1-4 and V is TRBV5-4, with D tentatively TRBD1 (6 bases). Sequencing used peripheral blood, obtained on day 0 of AZD1222 vaccination. This sequence was found in an adult in good health. CDR3 coding DNA: TGTGCCGGATCCCAAGGGGGAAGGAATGAAAAACTGTTTTTT. Amino acids: CAGSQGGRNEKLFF. Combining the CDR3 with reference TRBV5-4 and TRBJ1-4 gives the whole variable domain ETGVTQSPTHLIKTRGQQVTLRCSSQSGHNTVSWYQQALGQGPQFIFQYYREEENGRGNFPPRFSGLQFPNYSSELNVNALELDDSALYLCAGSQGGRNEKLFFGSGTQLSVL.